A single T cell receptor (beta chain) is shown here with its context. Its antigen is as yet unknown. Here immunoSEQ multiplex PCR was the method, and the copy in TCRdb shows in-frame clones only, minus some. Among approximately 82,000 clones listed, roughly four fifths were seen once. Germline CDR1 is ENHRY and CDR2 is SYGVKD. The CDR3 is made up of 12 amino acids. Trimming at V came to 10 bases and at J to 0 bases, leaving 3 bases not matched to a gene. The record originates from a study of OX40 agonist ivuxolimab in advanced cancers. Overall study: While on treatment, patients had intravenous ivuxolimab at 0.01 to 10 mg/kg every 2 weeks. Anti-PD-1, anti-PD-L1 or anti-CTLA-4 therapy given earlier was allowed, and over 35% had some.

Study findings and constraints: The antigen specificity of the peripheral T cells (those that were expanded) was not determined. At 0.1 to 3.0 mg/kg, CD4+ and CD8+ blood T cells expanded clonally by week 6.

Here the sequenced sample was CD4+ or CD8+ T cells sorted from blood, taken in a trial of the OX40 agonist ivuxolimab. This receptor was taken from an adult with an advanced solid tumor such as melanoma, head and neck, liver or kidney cancer. V gene TRBV10-3 combines with J gene TRBJ2-7, with 7 nucleotides matching TRBD1. The CDR3 bases are TGTGCCACGGGGACAGACTCCTACGAGCAGTACTTC. This sequence encodes CATGTDSYEQYF.